The clone carrying this T cell receptor (beta chain) showed up just a few times. Its antigen is unknown. This sample is drawn from a study of blood T cells in healthy people across ages. PCR was performed a second time for about 6 to 11 cycles using a sample-barcoded 5' primer and a J-beta primer mix. Using its own MiXCR run on the 5' RACE reads, TCRdb lists one record per CDR3 protein. This sample carries fewer than 650,000 distinct CDR3 sequences, roughly a quarter of them seen once, and the ten largest clones take about 3.3%. The CDR3 loop spans 15 amino acids. The V gene end was trimmed by 5 bases and the J gene end by 1 base; junction bases not matched to a gene: 6. CDR1 and CDR2 from the germline V gene are SNHLY and FYNNEI. Study-wide results and caveats: Among long-lived donors, naive CD4+ cells were more numerous and diversity higher than in aged donors.

This same sample was also part of a study on T cells of mothers and their children. From that paper: Maternal samples each gave over 9 million TCR beta CDR3 reads, and child samples roughly 3 million each.

The specimen was blood. This clonotype originated in a boy aged 2 to 10 in good health. The chain couples TRBV2 to TRBJ2-3; 7 bases align to TRBD2. The CDR3 is CASSILAGGTDTQYF. The CDR3 DNA sequence: TGTGCCAGCAGTATTCTCGCGGGGGGCACAGATACGCAGTATTTT.